These 9 T cell receptor beta chains came from one sample sequenced in a study of T cell repertoires in cytomegalovirus infection. Antigens for these TCRs are unknown. TCRdb itself ran the reads through MiXCR, one entry per CDR3 protein. The repertoire holds about 900,000 distinct CDR3 sequences, with roughly 31% as singletons. Here the sequenced sample was cultured CD8+ T cells from PBMCs, taken from culture after CMV antigen stimulation. The receptors stem from a human donor in good health (CMV status not recorded). Some clones in this sample may be carry-over from other donors' samples.

The chain couples TRBV19 to TRBJ2-4, with 9 bases aligning to TRBD1. This CDR3 comprises 11 residues. The V gene's germline CDR1 is LNHDA and CDR2 SQIVND (reference sequence). Here the CDR3 DNA reads TGTGCGGTAGGACAGGGGAACATTCAGTACTTC. Translating it yields CAVGQGNIQYF.

This sequence joins TRBV6-2 or TRBV6-3 and TRBJ1-2; no reliable D call. Germline V gives CDR1 MNHEY, CDR2 SVGEGT. The CDR3 has 12 residues. Trimming cost V 5 bases and J 6 bases, with 10 bases left between them. The CDR3 DNA is TGTGCCAGCAGTAACTACAGAAATGGCTACACCTTC. This gives the protein CASSNYRNGYTF.

The chain recombines TRBV20-1 with TRBJ1-5, with no clear D. From germline, CDR1 is DFQATT and CDR2 SNEGSKA (reference sequence). The CDR3 is 14 residues long. Trimming removed 3 bases at V and 0 bases at J, with 9 bases between. CDR3 nucleotides: TGCAGTGCTAGGCCATGGGGTAGCAATCAGCCCCAGCATTTT. The encoded protein is CSARPWGSNQPQHF.

The chain carries TRBV29-1 and TRBJ1-2, with 7 bases matching TRBD1. Germline trimming cut 4 bases from V and 3 bases from J; bases unmatched to any gene: 5. The CDR3 sequence is 13 residues long. CDR1 is SQVTM, CDR2 ANQGSEA, per germline. The CDR3 is CSVALDRDYGYTF. CDR3 bases: TGCAGCGTTGCCCTTGACAGGGACTATGGCTACACCTTC.

Notes on this clonotype: A much larger clone lies one base from this, so it may be a read error. The conserved closing phenylalanine or tryptophan is absent in this CDR3, likely reflecting a read error. V gene TRBV7-8 combines with J gene TRBJ2-6; perhaps D is TRBD1 or TRBD2 (5 bases each). The CDR3 length is 17 residues. The V and J ends lost 1 base and 0 bases respectively, with 10 bases between them. Germline CDR1 and CDR2: SGHVS and FQNEAQ. DNA for the CDR3: TGTGCCAGCAGCTTAGATCGGGACCGCTCTGGGGCCAACGTCCTGACTTCC. It encodes CASSLDRDRSGANVLTS.

This clonotype appeared many times. The V and J genes are TRBV7-2 and TRBJ2-1, with 12 positions matching TRBD2. This CDR3 contains 18 residues. Losses at the gene ends were 3 bases for V and 2 bases for J; bases not matched to a gene: 8. Germline CDR1 reads SGHTA; CDR2 reads FQGNSA. As DNA, the CDR3 is TGTGCCAGCAGCTTCCTAGCGGGGGGGTCCCCCCCCTACAATGAGCAGTTCTTC. It yields the protein CASSFLAGGSPPYNEQFF.

V and J are TRBV24-1 and TRBJ2-3; the D gene is possibly TRBD2 (5 bases). V was shortened by 5 bases and J by 0 bases, with 11 bases between the two germline ends. The CDR3 is 15 residues long. Germline CDR1 and CDR2: KGHDR and SFDVKD. In nucleotides, the CDR3 is TGTGCCACCAGTGGGAGGTGGAGTAGCACAGATACGCAGTATTTT. It is translated as CATSGRWSSTDTQYF.

V is TRBV12-5 and J is TRBJ2-1, with 9 bases identical to TRBD2. The CDR3 contains 15 residues. V shed 5 bases, J shed 9 bases, and the junction held 11 bases outside the gene matches. Germline V gives CDR1 LGHNT, CDR2 FRNRAP. CDR3 bases: TGTGCTAGTGGTCCGACCGGGACTAGCCGGCCTGAGCAGTTCTTC. Translation gives CASGPTGTSRPEQFF.

This clonotype has a handful of counts. This chain uses TRBV6-1 with TRBJ1-2; TRBD1 matches 7 bases. The germline CDR1 and CDR2 sequences are MNHNS and SASEGT. The ends lost 11 bases at V and 3 bases at J; junction bases unmatched: 15. This CDR3 spans 15 amino acids. The CDR3 coding sequence is TGTGCCTGGGGAGGGGGCCTGGGTTGGGACTATGGCTACACCTTC. It yields the protein CAWGGGLGWDYGYTF.